A single sample gave rise to the 21 T cell receptor beta chains below, sequenced in a study of cytotoxic CD8 clonotypes in ibrutinib-treated CLL. Method: immunoSEQ multiplex PCR; TCRdb's copy keeps in-frame clones and lacks some. The table has fewer than 400,000 clones, roughly 71% seen once. This sample comprised PBMCs, obtained after 36 months of ibrutinib treatment. These receptors were obtained from a human donor with chronic lymphocytic leukemia.

The chain couples TRBV6-9 to TRBJ1-5; no clear D gene. The germline V gene has CDR1 MNHGY and CDR2 SVAAGI. The CDR3 has 13 residues. Trimming took 4 bases from V and 7 from J, leaving 11 bases between them. CDR3 sequence reads: CASSLGGWQPQHF. CDR3 in DNA: TGTGCCAGCAGTTTAGGAGGGTGGCAGCCCCAGCATTTT.

The V and J genes are TRBV7-6 and TRBJ2-3, with 9 bases identical to TRBD2. CDR1 SGHVS and CDR2 FNYEAQ come from the germline V gene. There are 20 residues in the CDR3. V lost 0 bases and J lost 0; bases outside the gene matches: 13. In DNA, the CDR3 is TGTGCCAGCAGCTTAGCTCCGGTAGTAGCGGGAGCCCTTAGCACAGATACGCAGTATTTT. Translating gives CASSLAPVVAGALSTDTQYF. The entire variable domain, with the rest obtained from reference TRBV7-6 and TRBJ2-3, is as follows: GAGVSQSPRYKVTKRGQDVALRCDPISGHVSLYWYRQALGQGPEFLTYFNYEAQQDKSGLPNDRFSAERPEGSISTLTIQRTEQRDSAMYRCASSLAPVVAGALSTDTQYFGPGTRLTVL.

The chain couples TRBV9 to TRBJ2-3; 8 nucleotides match TRBD1. This CDR3 has 19 amino acids. The germline V gene has CDR1 SGDLS and CDR2 YYNGEE. J was trimmed by 0 bases and V by 4 bases; bases with no gene match: 16. The CDR3 nucleotides are TGTGCCAGCAGCATCCGACTCAATGACAGGGGCCAAAGCACAGATACGCAGTATTTT. Protein sequence: CASSIRLNDRGQSTDTQYF. Combining the CDR3 with reference TRBV9 and TRBJ2-3 gives the whole variable domain DSGVTQTPKHLITATGQRVTLRCSPRSGDLSVYWYQQSLDQGLQFLIQYYNGEERAKGNILERFSAQQFPDLHSELNLSSLELGDSALYFCASSIRLNDRGQSTDTQYFGPGTRLTVL.

V gene TRBV6-5 combines with J gene TRBJ2-2, with unresolved D. Trimming cost V 6 bases and J 6 bases, with 14 bases left between them. The CDR3 spans 14 residues. CDR1 and CDR2 (germline): MNHEY, SVGAGI. The CDR3 reads CASRGADRAGELFF. The CDR3 bases are TGTGCCAGCAGAGGCGCGGATCGGGCCGGGGAGCTGTTTTTT.

The chain uses TRBV19 and TRBJ1-6, with D uncertain. CDR3 length: 12 amino acids. Per the germline V gene, CDR1 is LNHDA and CDR2 is SQIVND (reference sequence). The V and J ends lost 10 bases and 10 bases respectively, with 14 bases between them. CDR3 bases: TGTGCCACCCTGGACCCGAGATCACCCCTCCACTTT. As protein: CATLDPRSPLHF.

The rearrangement joins TRBV6-6 to TRBJ1-1; 8 bases align to TRBD1. CDR3 length: 13 amino acids. Germline trimming cut 7 bases from V and 6 bases from J; bases unmatched to any gene: 7. CDR1 and CDR2 (germline): MNHNY, SVGAGI (reference sequence). Here the CDR3 DNA reads TGTGCCAGCACCAGACAGGGGTCGGCTGAAGCTTTCTTT. Residues: CASTRQGSAEAFF.

The chain employs TRBV9 and TRBJ1-2; the match to TRBD1 covers 7 bases. V trimming: 0 bases; J trimming: 7 bases; junction bases outside the gene matches: 6. Germline lookup yields CDR1 SGDLS and CDR2 YYNGEE. This CDR3 spans 14 amino acids. The DNA of the CDR3 is TGTGCCAGCAGCGTAGAATCAGGGGGAGGTGGCTACACCTTC. Translation: CASSVESGGGGYTF.

The chain links TRBV4-1 to TRBJ2-7; D remains ambiguous. V lost 0 bases and J lost 2, with 11 bases in between. CDR3 length: 15 amino acids. Germline V gene sequence: CDR1 MGHRA, CDR2 YSYEKL. CDR3 bases: TGCGCCAGCAGCCAAGAAGGGCAGGTCCCCTACGAGCAGTACTTC. Protein product: CASSQEGQVPYEQYF.

This clone was seen only a few times. The chain joins TRBV2 to TRBJ1-2; D unresolved. Germline CDR1 SNHLY, CDR2 FYNNEI. The V gene lost 6 bases and the J gene lost 2 bases, with 13 bases spanning the gap. The CDR3 is 14 residues long. CDR3 sequence reads: CASSRGRSNYGYTF. CDR3 DNA: TGTGCCAGCAGCCGCGGGAGGTCCAACTATGGCTACACCTTC.

The chain carries TRBV28 and TRBJ2-7, with D perhaps being TRBD1 or TRBD2 (6 bases each). V lost 2 bases and J lost 3, with 11 bases in between. Germline assignment: CDR1 MDHEN and CDR2 SYDVKM. The CDR3 runs 14 residues. This chain's CDR3 is CASSLTGTYYEQYF. Here the CDR3 DNA reads TGTGCCAGCAGTTTAACAGGGACTTACTACGAGCAGTACTTC.

The gene calls are TRBV4-1 and TRBJ2-7, with 8 nucleotides matching TRBD1. Germline V gives CDR1 MGHRA, CDR2 YSYEKL. Unmatched junction bases numbered 8, after V lost 1 base and J lost 3 bases. This CDR3 comprises 16 residues. CDR3 amino acids: CASSQVPRDRSYEQYF. As DNA, the CDR3 is TGCGCCAGCAGCCAAGTTCCCCGGGACAGGAGCTACGAGCAGTACTTC.

The chain has TRBV9 and TRBJ1-4; D is uncertain. The germline V and J ends were trimmed by 0 bases and 7 bases, with 7 bases remaining between them. Germline CDR1 SGDLS, CDR2 YYNGEE. The CDR3 totals 13 residues. In DNA, the CDR3 is TGTGCCAGCAGCGTAGCACACTCTGAAAAACTGTTTTTT. Its protein product is CASSVAHSEKLFF.

This clone appeared a few times. The V gene is TRBV2, the J gene TRBJ2-7, with 7 bases lining up with TRBD1. Germline lookup yields CDR1 SNHLY and CDR2 FYNNEI. The CDR3 covers 15 residues. The J segment lost 6 bases and the V segment lost 4 bases, leaving 12 bases of the junction unmatched. CDR3 bases: TGTGCCAGCAGTGGCGCTGGGACAGATTATTCCGAGCAGTACTTC. Protein sequence: CASSGAGTDYSEQYF.

The V and J genes are TRBV23-1 and TRBJ2-3; the D call may be TRBD1 or TRBD2 (5 bases each). TRBV23-1 is flagged as an ORF with uncertain function. The CDR3 runs 17 residues. The V gene lost 7 bases and the J gene lost 2 bases, with 22 bases spanning the gap. This chain's CDR3 is CASTQKPGLGDTDTQYF. The CDR3 DNA follows: TGCGCCAGCACCCAAAAACCGGGATTGGGGGACACAGATACGCAGTATTTT.

As DNA, the CDR3 is TGCGCCAGCAGTCCCAGAATAACTCCGGGACTGGGATACAATGAGCAGTTCTTC. Protein: CASSPRITPGLGYNEQFF. The gene calls are TRBV4-1 and TRBJ2-1; possibly TRBD2 for D (6 bases). Germline-derived CDR1 and CDR2 are MGHRA and YSYEKL. Trimming pared 6 bases from V and 4 bases from J, leaving 25 bases between. This CDR3 is 18 amino acids long.

The chain links TRBV9 to TRBJ1-4; TRBD1 matches 9 bases. Looked up from germline, CDR1 is SGDLS and CDR2 is YYNGEE. Unmatched junction bases numbered 6, after V lost 4 bases and J lost 8 bases. The CDR3 loop spans 14 amino acids. CDR3 DNA sequence: TGTGCCAGCAGCACAGGGGGCGCGGGCGAAAAACTGTTTTTT. Translated: CASSTGGAGEKLFF.

The chain uses TRBV28 and TRBJ2-4; unclear D gene. Between the trimmed V and J ends, which lost 5 bases and 6 bases, there was a span of 17 bases. This CDR3 is 15 amino acids long. Germline-derived CDR1 and CDR2 are MDHEN and SYDVKM. CDR3 bases: TGTGCCAGCAGTGCCGCGAACCAGCAAGCAAACATTCAGTACTTC. Translating gives CASSAANQQANIQYF.

The chain is built from TRBV11-3 and TRBJ2-1; 8 bases fit TRBD2. The CDR3 totals 15 residues. V shed 5 bases and J 3 bases; nucleotides not matched to a gene: 6. Germline CDR1 reads SGHNT; CDR2 reads YENEEA. The CDR3 nucleotides are TGTGCCAGCAGCCCACGGACTAGCTTCTACAATGAGCAGTTCTTC. As protein: CASSPRTSFYNEQFF.

The rearrangement links TRBV27 to TRBJ2-7, with 13 bases matching TRBD2. This CDR3 has 17 residues. From germline, CDR1 is MNHEY and CDR2 SMNVEV (reference sequence). With V trimmed by 2 bases and J by 2 bases, 6 bases remained unmatched. CDR3 protein: CASSLTRGLAGTYEQYF. The CDR3 coding sequence is TGTGCCAGCAGTTTAACGAGGGGACTAGCGGGAACCTACGAGCAGTACTTC.

This clone occurred a few times. V gene TRBV5-5 combines with J gene TRBJ1-2; tentative D call: TRBD1 (6 bases). V was shortened by 1 base and J by 3 bases, with 7 bases between the two germline ends. In germline, CDR1 is SGHKS, CDR2 YYEKEE (reference sequence). The CDR3 runs to 13 residues. The CDR3, as DNA: TGTGCCAGCAGCTTGTGGACAGACTATGGCTACACCTTC. Amino acid sequence: CASSLWTDYGYTF.

The chain employs TRBV5-4 and TRBJ2-3; D is unclear. This CDR3 region has 14 residues. Per germline, CDR1 SGHNT and CDR2 YYREEE (reference sequence). Trimming removed 3 bases from V and 1 base from J, with 9 bases in between. The CDR3 bases are TGTGCCAGCAGCTCCCCCGGAGGCACAGATACGCAGTATTTT. Its protein product is CASSSPGGTDTQYF.